This TCR beta chain was documented in a study of blood T cells in healthy people across ages (dated by TCRdb to the mid-2010s). For the wider study: Template switching captured roughly one uniquely barcoded TCR beta cDNA molecule per two T cells in model experiments. To avoid experimental bias, donors of different ages were distributed randomly across sequencing lanes. Age-related changes in TCR beta repertoire diversity were measured in the study by deep sequencing normalized with unique cDNA molecular identifiers. The study analyzed two additional independent replicas of 1 million unique cDNA reads from the same blood draw for two donors, one aged 18 to 30 and one aged 80 or older. The donors were divided into four age groups: young (average roughly 17 years), middle-aged (about 41), aged (62) and long-lived (82). Results the study describes overall, beyond this receptor: Compared with the aged group, more naive CD4+ T cells, fewer expanded clones and increased TCR diversity were shown by the long-lived group, suggesting age selection. Observed TCR beta diversity per million T cells fell roughly linearly with age, and a significant reduction was already apparent by age roughly 40. Because profiling used bulk unsorted PBMCs, naive and antigen-experienced compartments could not be compared conclusively. There was a strong correlation between observed TCR beta diversity and the percentage of naive T cells measured by flow cytometry. Because donor CMV infection status was unknown, age-related changes in expanded clonotypes were potentially confounded. Estimates of total diversity based on one million sequenced T cells were considered lower bounds and underestimates.

Note on this clonotype: Its specific antigen is unknown. No quality values exist for individual bases; no much larger clone is one base distant.

Systemically healthy Caucasian individuals from Russia, some 38 in total and aged about 6 to 100 years, were included as donors. About 9.8 milliliters of peripheral blood were drawn from each donor into EDTA-treated Vacutainer tubes. PBMCs were isolated by Ficoll-Paque density-gradient centrifugation, with at least 7 million obtained per sample. Total RNA, at least 6 micrograms per sample, was extracted from PBMCs with Trizol reagent. For every donor, flow cytometry on a PBMC aliquot measured the percentage of naive CD45RAhigh/CD27high T cells. Library preparation employed 5' RACE. The sequencer was an Illumina HiSeq 2500. The second PCR ran for roughly 7 to 11 cycles and used a J-beta primer mix along with a sample-barcoded 5' primer. A unique molecular identifier was introduced onto each TCR beta cDNA molecule by a template-switch 5' adaptor carrying 12 random nucleotides. Each sample yielded at least 2.5 million CDR3-containing paired-end reads. First-strand cDNA was synthesized from all RNA with the Mint cDNA synthesis kit, primed by a TRBC-specific oligonucleotide. Following uracil-DNA glycosylase treatment, all cDNA underwent a first 18-cycle PCR with the universal primers M1SS and BC2_uni_R. Under the source paper's analysis protocol: For normalization, 1 million high-quality reads were randomly selected from each sample, with every read carrying a distinct molecular identifier. Reads sharing molecular identifiers were discarded rather than binned into consensus sequences. MiTCR, with a Q25 quality threshold and the strictest error-elimination algorithm, was used for CDR3 identification, clonotype clustering and error correction. A nonparametric unseen species model with Euler transformation was used to estimate lower-bound total TCR beta diversity. TCRdb passed the public sequencing reads through fastp at Q25 and MiXCR, retaining productive beta sequences. Here each entry gathers all rows of one CDR3 protein and keeps the most common genes and DNA. Clone size and V and J calls follow TCRdb, not the original study. Across this sample there are roughly 930,000 distinct CDR3 sequences, with roughly 48% seen only once. Roughly an eighth of the sample belongs to the ten largest clones.

The CDR3 measures 13 amino acids from cysteine to phenylalanine. Only the CDR3 part of the read is kept: 39 bases, read in frame from the first base. The germline V gene (reference sequence) specifies MNHEY as CDR1 and SMNVEV as CDR2. Trimming leaves V shorter by 6 bases and J shorter by 7 bases, with the junction holding 8 bases beyond the gene matches. The sequence joins TRBV27 to TRBJ1-2, with TRBD1 matching 7 junction bases. The sequence was collected from a man aged 25 to 45 in good health. The sample was blood. CDR3 protein: CASSQQGITGYTF. The DNA reads TGTGCCAGCAGCCAACAGGGGATCACTGGCTACACCTTC.